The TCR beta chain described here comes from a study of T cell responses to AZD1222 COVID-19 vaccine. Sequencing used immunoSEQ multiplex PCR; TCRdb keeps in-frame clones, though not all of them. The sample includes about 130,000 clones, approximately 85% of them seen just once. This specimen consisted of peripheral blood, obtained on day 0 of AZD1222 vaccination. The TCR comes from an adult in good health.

The CDR3 DNA reads as TGTGCCTGGAGTGGACAGACGAATGAAAAACTGTTTTTT. Its protein product is CAWSGQTNEKLFF. V is TRBV30 and J is TRBJ1-4; D is perhaps TRBD1 (5 bases). Germline CDR1 GTSNPN, CDR2 SVGIG (reference sequence). V lost 1 base and J 5 bases, leaving 8 bases between the germline ends. This CDR3 comprises 13 residues.